This entry is about one TCR beta chain. The antigen this receptor binds is unknown. Within one base of it there is no much larger clone, and no base qualities were kept. This entry is derived from a study of shared clonotypes between healthy human individuals (dated by TCRdb to 2018 to 2020). Concerning the study at large: A couple of women and a few men aged 18 to 49 years were included in the cohort. To increase sequencing depth and limit assay-specific biases, TCR repertoire library preparation and sequencing were carried out by different laboratories using diverse techniques. For each donor, three plates each were used for CD4 naive and CD4 memory, two plates were used for CD8 naive, and one plate was used for CD8 memory. The study deeply sequenced blood TCR repertoires of about 5 healthy adults to estimate repertoire size and the extent of clonotype sharing between individuals. Each donor's leukapheresis produced roughly between roughly 0.85 and 9 billion PBMCs. What the authors observed across the whole study: Across a few donors, roughly 5.1% of naive CD4, over 3% of naive CD8, around 2.1% of memory CD4, and about 0.44% of memory CD8 clonotypes were shared. Larger estimated clonotype richness was generally found for naive subsets than for memory subsets. Even with the large sequencing depth, rarefaction of the sorted-subset datasets indicated that sequencing was incomplete. Sampling was restricted to blood, and TCR repertoires in tissues likely differ from the TCR repertoires found in blood. Because the study included only a small number of donors, the genetic and exposure-history diversity represented was limited. Compared with non-shared clonotypes, the clonotypes found in all four sorted-subset donors had higher generation probabilities. Based on pairwise subsampling, the degree of clonotype sharing among donors was expected to be affected by sequencing depth.

From the germline V gene (reference sequence), CDR1 is SEHNR and CDR2 is FQNEAQ. V is pruned by 3 bases and J by 2 bases, leaving 7 bases of the junction without a gene match. Spanning cysteine to phenylalanine, the CDR3 consists of 16 amino acids. The kept DNA is CDR3 alone, 48 bases in frame from the first base. Using the deep immunoSEQ assay, TCR CDR3 regions were amplified from genomic DNA by multiplex PCR. Extracted genomic DNA from each cell subset was distributed evenly across all wells of several immunoSEQ 96-well plates, and each plate was treated as a replicate. Each replicate PCR for sorted subsets received roughly 0.2 ug genomic DNA, equal to 28,000 or so T cell genomes. The purified libraries were quantified using a Qubit 3.0 fluorometer, sized with a Bioanalyzer 2100, and then quantified again using the KAPA Library Quantification kit. Each immunoSEQ 96-well plate was sequenced on its own single-read 150-cycle Illumina NextSeq 550 flow cell. The source study handled its data this way. Because the immunoSEQ output included only junctional sequences and no quality scores, the filtering could not be the same as the filtering used for full-length reads. To assign V/J genes and CDR3, sequences were annotated using PyIR, a Python wrapper for IgBLAST v1.9, with IMGT germline references. Reads with weak V/J assignments (E-value above 1e-6), missing CDR3, stop codons, out-of-frame junctions, or ambiguous translated residues were removed. A V3J clonotype was defined by an identical inferred V gene, J gene, and CDR3 amino acid sequence. To compute the percentage overlap between repertoires, the number of shared unique clonotypes was divided by the size of the smaller repertoire. Repertoire richness was assessed with RTK rarefaction, the Chao1 estimator, and Recon v2.1 estimates of unobserved clonotypes. OLGA was used to compute generation probabilities for all TCRbeta clonotypes that the gDNA method yielded from several donors. This is the immuneACCESS table as TCRdb keeps it, with only in-frame sequences that have V and J called. A part of the clones is gone; compared with another copy, unresolved V genes explain less than half, and the rest is unexplained. The DNA gave D and trimming, while V, J and clone size come from that table. Here the sample has some 2.1 million clones; around 96% occur a single time. The top ten clonotypes cover 1% to 1.3% of the sample.

For the CD8 naive samples, CD45RO-negative cells were positively selected for CCR7, yielding a CD45RA+CCR7+ population from which TemRA cells were excluded. The donors were healthy, HIV-negative adults who had no recently reported acute infections or vaccinations. Only Caucasian adults living in Nashville, Tennessee, USA were represented among the donors. Blood was obtained by leukapheresis, after which PBMCs were separated by Ficoll-Histopaque density gradient centrifugation and cryopreserved in liquid nitrogen vapor phase. Purity and quantity of every magnetically sorted T cell population were checked by analytical flow cytometry. Genomic DNA was isolated from every sorted fraction and measured by UV absorbance on a Nanodrop 2000c.

The TCR originated in a man younger than 35 in good health. The chain is encoded by TRBV7-9 joined to TRBJ2-3; 8 of the junction bases match TRBD2. Sequenced: naive CD8+ T cells sorted from blood. What this sample's cell subset or site label stands for: CD45RA+CCR7+. The DNA sequence reads TGTGCCAGCAGCTTCACGGGAGGGGAGGACACAGATACGCAGTATTTT. The encoded protein is CASSFTGGEDTDTQYF. Joined to the reference TRBV7-9 and TRBJ2-3 proteins, this CDR3 gives the full variable domain: DTGVSQNPRHKITKRGQNVTFRCDPISEHNRLYWYRQTLGQGPEFLTYFQNEAQLEKSRLLSDRFSAERPKGSFSTLEIQRTEQGDSAMYLCASSFTGGEDTDTQYFGPGTRLTVL.